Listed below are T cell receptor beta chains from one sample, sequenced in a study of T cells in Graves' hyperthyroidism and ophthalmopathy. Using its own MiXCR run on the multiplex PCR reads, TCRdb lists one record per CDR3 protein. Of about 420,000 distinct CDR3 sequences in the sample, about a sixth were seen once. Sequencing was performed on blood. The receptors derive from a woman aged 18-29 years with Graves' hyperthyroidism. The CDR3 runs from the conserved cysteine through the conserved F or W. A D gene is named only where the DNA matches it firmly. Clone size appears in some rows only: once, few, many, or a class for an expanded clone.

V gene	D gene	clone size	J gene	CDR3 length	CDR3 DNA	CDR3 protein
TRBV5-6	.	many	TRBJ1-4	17	TGTGCCAGCAGCGCAACCAATATCCCAGACCTTAATGAAAAACTGTTTTTT	CASSATNIPDLNEKLFF
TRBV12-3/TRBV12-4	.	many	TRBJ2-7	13	TGTGCCAGCAGTTTAGCGCAATCCTACGAGCAGTACTTC	CASSLAQSYEQYF
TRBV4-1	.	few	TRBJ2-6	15	TGCGCCAGCAGCCAAGAGGGCGATGGGGCCAACGTCCTGACTTTC	CASSQEGDGANVLTF
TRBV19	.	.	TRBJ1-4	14	TGTGCCAGTAGTAGTACTTGGGCTAATGAAAAACTGTTTTTT	CASSSTWANEKLFF
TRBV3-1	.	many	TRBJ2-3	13	TGTGCCAGCAGCCAAGTGTTGTCTTCTTCGCAGTATTTT	CASSQVLSSSQYF
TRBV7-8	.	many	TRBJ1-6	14	TGTGCCAGCAGCTCGGACCCCCCCTTGACGCCCCTCCACTTT	CASSSDPPLTPLHF
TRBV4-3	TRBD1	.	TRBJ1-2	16	TGCGCCAGCAGCCCTGGACTGACAGGGTGGGCGTCAGGCTACACCTTC	CASSPGLTGWASGYTF
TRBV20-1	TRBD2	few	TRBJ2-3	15	TGCAGTGCCACCAGACGCGGGGGGGGCGCAGATACGCAGTATTTT	CSATRRGGGADTQYF
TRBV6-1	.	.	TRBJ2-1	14	TGTGCCAGCCAGGGGTTCGGTCCCCCCAATGAGCAGTTCTTC	CASQGFGPPNEQFF
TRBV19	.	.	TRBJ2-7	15	TGTGCCAGTAGAGCCTCCGGGACACCTTTAGGCGAGCAGTACTTC	CASRASGTPLGEQYF
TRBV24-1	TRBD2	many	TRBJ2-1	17	TGTGCCACCAGTGACCCCGGGACTAGCGGGAGGGGATATGAGCAGTTCTTC	CATSDPGTSGRGYEQFF
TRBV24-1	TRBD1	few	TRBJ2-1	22	TGTGCCACCAGTGAGTCCCTCCCGGGACAGGGCTCAAGCCACGGAGATCCCAATGAGCAGTTCTTC	CATSESLPGQGSSHGDPNEQFF
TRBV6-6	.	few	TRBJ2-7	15	TGTGCCAGCAGTTACTCTGCCTACGGAGCTTACGAGCAGTACTTC	CASSYSAYGAYEQYF
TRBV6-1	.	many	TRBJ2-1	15	TGTGCCAGCAGTGACCCCGGGACTGTGGGCAATGAGCAGTTCTTC	CASSDPGTVGNEQFF
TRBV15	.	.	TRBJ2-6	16	TGTGCCACCAGCAGAGATGGTGGCCTTGGGGCCAACGTCCTGACTTTC	CATSRDGGLGANVLTF
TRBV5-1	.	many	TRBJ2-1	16	TGCGCCAGCAGCTTGGGCGGGAAGAGCTCCTACAATGAGCAGTTCTTC	CASSLGGKSSYNEQFF
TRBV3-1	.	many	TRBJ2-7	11	TGTGCCAGCAGCCACACAGACGAGCAGTACTTC	CASSHTDEQYF
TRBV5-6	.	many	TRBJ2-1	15	TGTGCCAGCAGCTTGGGGTTCGGGGGTAGGGATGAGCAGTTCTTC	CASSLGFGGRDEQFF
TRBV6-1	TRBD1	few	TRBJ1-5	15	TGTGCCAGCAGAAAAGGAGGGGGCGCGGGTCAGCCCCAGCATTTT	CASRKGGGAGQPQHF
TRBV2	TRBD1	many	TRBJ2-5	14	TGTGCCAGCGTGAGACAGGGGACGACGGAGACCCAGTACTTC	CASVRQGTTETQYF
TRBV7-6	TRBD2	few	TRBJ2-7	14	TGTGCCAGCAGCAAAATAGCGGGAGGGGACGAGCAGTACTTC	CASSKIAGGDEQYF
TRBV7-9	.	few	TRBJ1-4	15	TGTGCCAGCAGCTCCCGACCTTACGGCGGAGAAAAACTGTTTTTT	CASSSRPYGGEKLFF
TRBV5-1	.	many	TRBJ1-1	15	TGCGCCAGCAGCTCAGATGGACGGTTGAACACTGAAGCTTTCTTT	CASSSDGRLNTEAFF
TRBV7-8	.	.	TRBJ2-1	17	TGTGCCAGCAGCTTAGGAGAGCGACCTCGGTCCTACAATGAGCAGTTCTTC	CASSLGERPRSYNEQFF
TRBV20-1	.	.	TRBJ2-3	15	TGCAGTGCTAGAGGACTAGAGGGGGGCGCAGATACGCAGTATTTT	CSARGLEGGADTQYF
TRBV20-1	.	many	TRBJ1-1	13	TGCAGTGCTAGCCAGATAATGGGCGTTGAAGCTTTCTTT	CSASQIMGVEAFF
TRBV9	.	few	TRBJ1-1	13	TGTGCCAGCAGCACAGAGGTGAACACTGAAGCTTTCTTT	CASSTEVNTEAFF
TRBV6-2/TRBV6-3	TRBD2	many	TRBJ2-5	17	TGTGCCAGCAGTTACGTCGGGCTAGCGGAGAAGCCGGAGACCCAGTACTTC	CASSYVGLAEKPETQYF
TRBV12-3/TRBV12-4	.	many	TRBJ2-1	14	TGTGCCAGCAGTTTAGTTCCCAGCAACAATGAGCAGTTCTTC	CASSLVPSNNEQFF
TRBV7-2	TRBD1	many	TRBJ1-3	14	TGTGCCAGCAGCTTTGGGGACAGGGGAAACACCATATATTTT	CASSFGDRGNTIYF
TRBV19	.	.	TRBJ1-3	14	TGTGCCAGTAGTATCGGCCATACCGGAAACACCATATATTTT	CASSIGHTGNTIYF
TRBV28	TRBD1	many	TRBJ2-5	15	TGTGCCAGCAGTTCTCCGGGACAGGGGAAAGAGACCCAGTACTTC	CASSSPGQGKETQYF
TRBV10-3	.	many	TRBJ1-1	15	TGTGCCATCAGTGAGTTTGTGGCGAAGGACACTGAAGCTTTCTTT	CAISEFVAKDTEAFF
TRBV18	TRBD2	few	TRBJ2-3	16	TGTGCCAGCTCCCCCTATCCGGGACTAGCGGGAGATACGCAGTATTTT	CASSPYPGLAGDTQYF
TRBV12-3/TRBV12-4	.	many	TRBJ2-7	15	TGTGCCAGCAGTTTTACAGGAATGAGCTCCTACGAGCAGTACTTC	CASSFTGMSSYEQYF
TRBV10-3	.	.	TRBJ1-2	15	TGTGCCATCAGTGAGTCAGGGCAGGGGAACTATGGCTACACCTTC	CAISESGQGNYGYTF
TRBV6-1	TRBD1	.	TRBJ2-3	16	TGTGCCGCATGGGACAGGGGTCGTGCTAGCACAGATGCGCAGTATTTT	CAAWDRGRASTDAQYF
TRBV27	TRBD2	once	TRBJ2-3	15	TGTGCCAGCAGTCGTGGGGGGGGACCCACAGATACGCAGTATTTT	CASSRGGGPTDTQYF
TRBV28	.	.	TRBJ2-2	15	TGTGCCAGCACCCCCCCGAGGGCGGGGGCCTGGGGGCTGTTTTTT	CASTPPRAGAWGLFF
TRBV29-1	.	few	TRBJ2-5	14	TGCAGCGACCTTCCGGGACTCCTACAAGAGACCCAGTACTTC	CSDLPGLLQETQYF
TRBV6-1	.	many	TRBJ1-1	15	TGTGCCAGCAGTGAACCGGGGCAGTTGAACACTGAAGCTTTCTTT	CASSEPGQLNTEAFF
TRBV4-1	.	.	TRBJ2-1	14	TGCGCCAGCAGCCAAGATGGGGGAAACGATGAGCAGTTCTTC	CASSQDGGNDEQFF
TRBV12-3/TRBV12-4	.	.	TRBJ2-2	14	TGTGCCAGCAGTTTAAGCCAGAACACCGGGGAGCTGTTTTTT	CASSLSQNTGELFF
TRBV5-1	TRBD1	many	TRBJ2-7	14	TGCGCCAGCGCTACCGGGACAGGGTACGCCGAGCAGTACTTC	CASATGTGYAEQYF
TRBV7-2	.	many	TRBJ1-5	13	TGTGCCAGCCAACAGAATAGCAATCAGCCCCAGCATTTT	CASQQNSNQPQHF
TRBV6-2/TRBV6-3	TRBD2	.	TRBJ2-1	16	TGTGCCAGCAGTGCCAGCCTAGCGGGGGGAATAAATGAGCAGTTCTTC	CASSASLAGGINEQFF
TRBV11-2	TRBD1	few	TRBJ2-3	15	TGTGCCAACAGCCTCGGGACAGGGGTAGCAGATACGCAGTATTTT	CANSLGTGVADTQYF
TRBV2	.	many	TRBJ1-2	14	TGTGCCAGCAGTCCACAGGGAGGCGGTTCTGGCTACACCTTC	CASSPQGGGSGYTF
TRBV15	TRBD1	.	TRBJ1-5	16	TGTGCCACCAGCAGAACGCTGGACAGGGGGTGGGTGCCCCAGCATTTT	CATSRTLDRGWVPQHF
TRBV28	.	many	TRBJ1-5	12	TGTGCCAGCAGTGCCGGGAATCAGCCCCAGCATTTT	CASSAGNQPQHF
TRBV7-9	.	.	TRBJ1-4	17	TGTGCCAGCAGCCGGGCGTCGGGGGTAGCAACTAATGAAAAACTGTTTTTT	CASSRASGVATNEKLFF
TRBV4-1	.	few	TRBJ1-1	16	TGCGCCAGCAGCCAAGATCATAGCGGGTCGACTTTCGAAGCTTTCTTT	CASSQDHSGSTFEAFF
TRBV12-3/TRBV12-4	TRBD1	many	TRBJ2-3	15	TGTGCCAGCAACGACCGGGACAGGGTAACAGATACGCAGTATTTT	CASNDRDRVTDTQYF